The 10 T cell receptor beta chains below all came from one sample that was sequenced in a study of blood T cell repertoires in COVID-19 (dated by TCRdb to 2019 to 2021). To prepare the library, the immunoSEQ multiplex PCR assay was applied. TCRdb limited this immuneACCESS table to in-frame rearrangements with V and J called. A share of clones is missing; checked studies link under half to unresolved V genes, and the rest is unexplained. The sample table holds around 300,000 clones, of which approximately 86% were seen once. Clones ranked in the top ten supply roughly 9.1% of the sample. Sequenced material: peripheral blood. The receptor source for this set is a man aged 18 to 29 with active or convalescent COVID-19.

This clone was observed a few times. The genes are TRBV7-6 and TRBJ2-2; 9 positions agree with TRBD1. CDR1 is SGHVS and CDR2 is FNYEAQ in the germline V gene. This CDR3 is 15 amino acids long. Trimming removed 6 bases from V and 4 bases from J; junction bases left unmatched: 6. CDR3 sequence (DNA): TGTGCCAGCAGGCCCGGGACAGGGTCCACCGGGGAGCTGTTTTTT. It codes for CASRPGTGSTGELFF. Filled out from reference TRBV7-6 and TRBJ2-2, the complete variable domain reads GAGVSQSPRYKVTKRGQDVALRCDPISGHVSLYWYRQALGQGPEFLTYFNYEAQQDKSGLPNDRFSAERPEGSISTLTIQRTEQRDSAMYRCASRPGTGSTGELFFGEGSRLTVL.

The table lists this clone with a count of one. The chain has TRBV19 and TRBJ1-1, with TRBD1 matching 8 bases. CDR3 length equals 15 residues. J was trimmed by 1 base and V by 4 bases; bases with no gene match: 5. CDR1 and CDR2 (germline): LNHDA, SQIVND (reference sequence). The DNA of the CDR3 is TGTGCCAGTAGTACCTTCGGGACAGGGAACACTGAAGCTTTCTTT. It yields the protein CASSTFGTGNTEAFF.

V gene TRBV7-9 combines with J gene TRBJ2-1; TRBD2 agrees at 7 bases. Unmatched junction bases numbered 8, after V lost 7 bases and J lost 2 bases. The CDR3 covers 15 residues. Germline lookup yields CDR1 SEHNR and CDR2 FQNEAQ (reference sequence). The CDR3 sequence is CASTLGGGTYNEQFF. The CDR3 DNA reads TGTGCCAGCACCCTGGGGGGGGGTACCTACAATGAGCAGTTCTTC.

The chain combines TRBV11-2 with TRBJ1-4; TRBD1 matches at 9 bases. This CDR3 is 15 amino acids long. In germline, CDR1 is SGHAT, CDR2 FQNNGV. V shed 6 bases, J shed 8 bases, and the junction held 10 bases outside the gene matches. The CDR3 loop is CASRHRGLWKEKLFF. The CDR3 region has the DNA TGTGCCAGCAGACACAGGGGGCTGTGGAAGGAAAAACTGTTTTTT.

This chain uses TRBV5-4 with TRBJ2-1; possibly TRBD2 for D (5 bases). This CDR3 contains 13 residues. V lost 2 bases and J 5 bases, leaving 8 bases between the germline ends. Germline V gene lookup returns CDR1 SGHNT and CDR2 YYREEE (reference sequence). CDR3 residues: CASSFTSNNEQFF. The DNA of the CDR3 is TGTGCCAGCAGCTTCACTAGTAACAATGAGCAGTTCTTC.

This clone has just a few counts. The genes are TRBV11-2 and TRBJ1-3; D not resolved. From germline, CDR1 is SGHAT and CDR2 FQNNGV. The CDR3 consists of 13 residues. V lost 6 bases and J lost 4, with 10 bases in between. DNA for the CDR3: TGTGCCAGCAGAACTTCACAGGGAAACACCATATATTTT. Translated, it gives CASRTSQGNTIYF. Variable domain in full (rest from reference TRBV11-2 and TRBJ1-3): EAGVAQSPRYKIIEKRQSVAFWCNPISGHATLYWYQQILGQGPKLLIQFQNNGVVDDSQLPKDRFSAERLKGVDSTLKIQPAKLEDSAVYLCASRTSQGNTIYFGEGSWLTVV.

V and J are TRBV14 and TRBJ1-4; D not certain. From germline, CDR1 is SGHDN and CDR2 FVKESK. V lost 1 base and J 5 bases, leaving 8 bases between the germline ends. The CDR3 covers 14 residues. For the CDR3, the DNA is TGTGCCAGCAGCCAAGCGGGTCAGAATGAAAAACTGTTTTTT. Amino acid sequence: CASSQAGQNEKLFF.

The V and J genes are TRBV11-3 and TRBJ2-2; 7 bases align to TRBD2. Losses at the gene ends were 0 bases for V and 6 bases for J; bases not matched to a gene: 7. The CDR3 extends over 16 amino acids. CDR1 and CDR2 from the germline V gene are SGHNT and YENEEA. CDR3 sequence: CASSLDGTRGAGELFF. CDR3 nucleotides: TGTGCCAGCAGCTTAGATGGGACCCGGGGGGCCGGGGAGCTGTTTTTT.

V is TRBV4-3 and J is TRBJ1-5, with D tentatively TRBD1 (6 bases). Trimming shortened V by 0 bases and J by 1 base, and 7 bases separated the two germline ends. This CDR3 has 15 residues. Germline CDR1 LGHNA, CDR2 YSLEER. The CDR3 bases are TGCGCCAGCAGCCAAGATGGACAGAGCAATCAGCCCCAGCATTTT. Translation gives CASSQDGQSNQPQHF.

The chain recombines TRBV4-1 with TRBJ2-1, with 8 bases fitting TRBD2. The CDR3 spans 15 residues. Germline-derived CDR1 and CDR2 are MGHRA and YSYEKL. V trimming: 4 bases; J trimming: 3 bases; junction bases outside the gene matches: 5. CDR3 amino acids: CASSRLAGFYNEQFF. The CDR3 DNA sequence: TGCGCCAGCAGCCGTTTAGCGGGGTTCTACAATGAGCAGTTCTTC.